This TCR delta chain was observed in a study of Vδ1+ human thymocytes. Germline assignment: CDR1 TSWWSYY and CDR2 QGS. The V and J ends lost 1 base and 1 base respectively, with 13 bases between them. The CDR3 has 16 amino acids. Between roughly 98% and 99.6% of sorted thymocytes were Vdelta1+. General study points: Unlike peripheral blood Vdelta1+ controls, thymic delta-chain sequences included about 20% Vdelta2 and few Vdelta3. Highly polyclonal TRG and TRD repertoires with Gaussian CDR3 length distributions appeared in thymus.

This clone was counted a few times. The antigen is undetermined. Sequences come from RNA converted to cDNA by reverse transcription. Pooled V-gene forward primers with one constant-region reverse primer generated the CDR3 amplicons by multiplex PCR. TCRdb reanalyzed the multiplex PCR reads using CATT. Among just under 55,000 delta-chain clones listed, around a sixth were seen once. The sequence came from a boy in the first two years of life who had congenital heart surgery. This chain connects TRDV1 to TRDJ1; weak D call: TRDD3 (5 bases). The sequenced sample consisted of Vdelta1+ gamma-delta thymocytes from the thymus. The subset denotes: FACS-sorted CD3+ TCRalphabeta- TCRVdelta1+ TCRVdelta2- thymocytes. This chain's CDR3 is CALGEPWGGPTDKLIF. The CDR3 DNA is TGTGCTCTTGGGGAACCGTGGGGAGGACCCACCGATAAACTCATCTTT.